Listed below are T cell receptor beta chains from one sample, sequenced in a study of T cells after yellow fever vaccination. TCRdb recomputed calls from the 5' RACE reads with MiXCR, one row per CDR3 protein. This table has approximately 300,000 distinct CDR3 sequences, over 10% appearing once. The sample consisted of CD4+ T cells sorted from PBMCs, taken 45 days after the yellow fever booster vaccination. These receptors originate from a man younger than 45 who received the YFV17D yellow fever vaccine. Each CDR3 is given with its conserved first and last residue. The D gene is left open where the match is weak. Rows may omit the clone size; those that give it use once, few, many or a size class.

few	TRBJ2-1	TRBV5-1	.	CASSLGLDGYHSTTFYFNEQFF	TGCGCCAGCAGCTTGGGACTAGATGGTTACCATTCCACCACTTTTTATTTCAATGAGCAGTTCTTC
few	TRBJ2-7	TRBV5-1	.	CASSHPNRENGKQYF	TGCGCCAGCAGCCACCCCAACAGGGAGAACGGAAAGCAGTACTTC
.	TRBJ2-3	TRBV20-1	.	CSASWLASTDTQYF	TGCAGTGCTAGCTGGTTAGCTAGCACAGATACGCAGTATTTT
few	TRBJ2-3	TRBV10-3	.	CAIRRDGGDTDTQYF	TGTGCCATCAGACGGGACGGGGGAGACACAGATACGCAGTATTTT
few	TRBJ2-7	TRBV7-3	TRBD1	CASSTGGPPYEQYF	TGTGCCAGCAGCACAGGGGGCCCTCCCTACGAGCAGTACTTC
.	TRBJ1-2	TRBV7-2	TRBD1	CASSTRGQPNYGYTF	TGTGCCAGCAGCACTAGGGGACAGCCGAACTATGGCTACACCTTC
.	TRBJ2-1	TRBV11-2	TRBD2	CASSVVGLASYNEQFF	TGTGCCAGCAGCGTGGTCGGACTAGCGTCCTACAATGAGCAGTTCTTC
few	TRBJ1-1	TRBV27	.	CASSLRGATNTEAFF	TGTGCCAGCAGTTTAAGGGGGGCCACGAACACTGAAGCTTTCTTT
.	TRBJ2-3	TRBV6-1	TRBD2	CASSPRSGRTDTQYF	TGTGCCAGCAGCCCACGGAGCGGGAGGACAGATACGCAGTATTTT
.	TRBJ2-3	TRBV5-1	TRBD2	CASSPYLLAGGTDTQYF	TGCGCCAGCAGCCCGTACCTGTTAGCGGGGGGCACAGATACGCAGTATTTT
.	TRBJ2-5	TRBV7-2	.	CASSLGLLETQYF	TGTGCCAGCAGCTTAGGGTTGTTGGAGACCCAGTACTTC
few	TRBJ2-1	TRBV6-1	.	CASSVGGQGNEQFF	TGTGCCAGCAGTGTTGGGGGGCAAGGGAATGAGCAGTTCTTC
.	TRBJ1-1	TRBV10-3	.	CAMKERGNTEAFF	TGTGCCATGAAAGAGAGGGGGAACACTGAAGCTTTCTTT
.	TRBJ2-5	TRBV7-9	TRBD2	CASSLTSGRETQYF	TGTGCCAGCAGCTTAACTAGCGGGAGAGAGACCCAGTACTTC
.	TRBJ2-7	TRBV12-3/TRBV12-4	.	CASSFWTPYEQYF	TGTGCCAGCAGTTTTTGGACACCCTACGAGCAGTACTTC
few	TRBJ2-2	TRBV6-5	.	CASSSYKGSGELFF	TGTGCCAGCAGTTCCTACAAAGGATCCGGGGAGCTGTTTTTT
few	TRBJ2-1	TRBV7-8	.	CASSTGFNEQFF	TGTGCCAGCAGTACAGGGTTCAATGAGCAGTTCTTC
.	TRBJ1-4	TRBV12-3/TRBV12-4	.	CASSFPSENEKLFF	TGTGCCAGCAGTTTTCCCAGTGAGAATGAAAAACTGTTTTTT
.	TRBJ2-5	TRBV9	TRBD1	CASSPRGDRGQETQYF	TGTGCCAGCAGCCCAAGGGGGGACAGGGGTCAAGAGACCCAGTACTTC
.	TRBJ2-5	TRBV7-7	TRBD1	CASSPGTEKETQYF	TGTGCCAGCAGCCCGGGGACAGAAAAAGAGACCCAGTACTTC
few	TRBJ2-7	TRBV19	TRBD2	CASSIRGTSGQSKTYEQYF	TGTGCCAGTAGTATTCGAGGGACTAGCGGCCAATCAAAAACATACGAGCAGTACTTC
once	TRBJ2-7	TRBV6-1	.	CASRTGSDYEQYF	TGTGCCAGCAGAACAGGGTCCGACTACGAGCAGTACTTC
few	TRBJ2-3	TRBV12-3/TRBV12-4	.	CASSITISSTDTQYF	TGTGCCAGCAGTATAACAATATCTAGCACAGATACGCAGTATTTT